This TCR beta chain was captured in a study of T cells after yellow fever vaccination (dated by TCRdb to 2018 to 2020). For the wider study: The SMART-Seq v4 Ultra Low Input RNA kit was used to prepare libraries from fractions with low cell numbers. To follow T-cell clones before and after primary and booster YFV17D yellow fever vaccination, bulk TCR alpha and beta repertoires were sequenced over time. The cohort comprised two healthy male donors, one aged 18 to 29 and one aged 30 to 39 years. Blood was collected at multiple timepoints before and after primary and secondary immunization, and bulk PBMC replicates and cell subsets were isolated.

General conclusions and limits of the study: A small share of clonotypes occurred in both CD4 and CD8 compartments, likely arising from convergent recombination. Most clones expanded after primary vaccination were re-detected after the booster (96% of CD4 and about 88% of CD8), suggesting broad memory maintenance. The study included only a couple of donors, which limits how far the findings can be generalized. Compared with the primary T-cell response, the secondary T-cell response was faster but weaker, reaching its peak on day 5 rather than on day 15. Computational filtering was needed because FACS-sorted repertoires could contain abundant contaminating clonotypes from the bulk population.

For this clonotype: Its cognate antigen has yet to be identified. No clone much larger than this one lies a single base away; base qualities are absent.

From the cysteine through the phenylalanine, the CDR3 covers 19 amino acids. Kept here is only the CDR3 DNA, which spans 57 bases and is read in frame from base 1. V and J are trimmed by 5 bases and 3 bases, and the gene matches miss 20 bases of the junction. The germline V gene sets CDR1 to MGHDK and CDR2 to SYGVNS. What this sample's treatment or condition label stands for: live attenuated yellow fever vaccine strain. At every blood-draw timepoint, two biological replicates of bulk PBMCs were collected. PBMCs were isolated from peripheral blood using a standard Ficoll-Paque protocol. TriZol was used to extract RNA from bulk PBMCs, CD4 and CD8 fractions, and dextramer-positive and dextramer-negative fractions. TCR cDNA was synthesized by 5'RACE template switching, which introduced a universal primer site and unique molecular identifiers. Priming for cDNA synthesis came from both the TCR alpha and TCR beta constant segments. Library amplification used two PCR steps, and the second PCR step added sample barcodes and sequencing adapters. Sequencing of the libraries was done on either Illumina HiSeq 2500 (2x100 bp) or NovaSeq (2x150 bp). The original methods were these. MIGEC was used to demultiplex reads and collapse the reads into UMI consensus sequences, and MiXCR was used for V(D)J alignment. Vaccine-responding clonotypes were defined with edgeR using replicate PBMC samples, requiring FDR below 0.01 and a log2 fold change above 5 up to day 15. Each bulk clonotype was labeled CD4 or CD8 based on which sequenced repertoire, CD4 or CD8, contained the clonotype at higher abundance. TCRdb reworked the public reads: Q25 trimming with fastp, MiXCR clone assembly, productive beta chains retained. For every CDR3 protein sequence, its rows merge into one entry that carries the most common genes and DNA. TCRdb's processing, not the study's, gives the V and J calls here. The sample table records 450,000 to 600,000 distinct CDR3 sequences; 17% of these occur just once. Roughly 17% of the sample rests with the top ten.

In this chain, TRBV25-1 is recombined with TRBJ2-5, with 8 middle bases fitting TRBD2. The specimen was PBMCs, collected 5 days after the first yellow fever vaccination. This clonotype originated in a man between 18 and 35 years old who received the YFV17D yellow fever vaccine. The CDR3 sequence is CASSHPGGLGTVLKETQYF. The DNA reads TGTGCCAGCAGTCACCCTGGGGGACTAGGCACCGTCCTCAAAGAGACCCAGTACTTC.